The 20 T cell receptor beta chains below were found in one sample sequenced in a study of blood T cell repertoires in COVID-19. TCRdb's table, derived via immunoSEQ multiplex PCR, lists solely in-frame clones and lacks some. The data contain tens of thousands of clones, roughly four fifths of them seen just once; the ten biggest clones take up about 42%. Input material: peripheral blood. These receptors all stem from a woman over 75 with acute or convalescent COVID-19.

This rearrangement joins TRBV28 to TRBJ1-5, with D unresolved. This CDR3 comprises 15 residues. Germline CDR1 reads MDHEN; CDR2 reads SYDVKM. V lost 6 bases to trimming and J lost 0 bases, with 12 bases between them. In DNA, the CDR3 is TGTGCCAGCAGCCCCTCAGTCAATAGCAATCAGCCCCAGCATTTT. Translation gives CASSPSVNSNQPQHF.

This sequence joins TRBV28 and TRBJ2-1; 10 nucleotides agree with TRBD1. This CDR3 region has 14 residues. Germline V gene data show CDR1 as MDHEN and CDR2 as SYDVKM. V was pared by 2 bases and J by 10 bases, with 5 bases of the junction left unmatched. In nucleotides, the CDR3 is TGTGCCAGCAGTTTAAAGGGACAGGGGCGAGAGCAGTTCTTC. The encoded protein is CASSLKGQGREQFF.

The chain employs TRBV29-1 and TRBJ1-4, with D possibly being TRBD1 (6 bases). Trimming removed 6 bases at V and 8 bases at J, with 16 bases between. CDR3 length: 13 amino acids. CDR1 and CDR2 from the germline V gene are SQVTM and ANQGSEA. The CDR3 here is CSVALTGLEKLFF. CDR3 bases: TGCAGCGTCGCGCTTACAGGGTTGGAAAAACTGTTTTTT. The whole variable domain, filled in from reference TRBV29-1 and TRBJ1-4, reads SAVISQKPSRDICQRGTSLTIQCQVDSQVTMMFWYRQQPGQSLTLIATANQGSEATYESGFVIDKFPISRPNLTFSTLTVSNMSPEDSSIYLCSVALTGLEKLFFGSGTQLSVL.

This chain uses TRBV6-2 or TRBV6-3 with TRBJ1-1, with 11 bases that match TRBD1. Germline-derived CDR1 and CDR2 are MNHEY and SVGEGT. There are 16 residues in the CDR3. V trimming: 1 base; J trimming: 3 bases; junction bases outside the gene matches: 4. The CDR3 DNA follows: TGTGCCAGCAGTTACTGGGCGGGACAGGGGGACACTGAAGCTTTCTTT. Translating gives CASSYWAGQGDTEAFF.

V gene TRBV27 combines with J gene TRBJ2-1, with 14 bases fitting TRBD2. The CDR3 length is 17 residues. Trimming removed 6 bases from V and 6 bases from J; junction bases left unmatched: 10. Germline CDR1 reads MNHEY; CDR2 reads SMNVEV (reference sequence). The CDR3 protein is CASSQPTGTSGSNEQFF. The CDR3 nucleotides are TGTGCCAGCAGCCAGCCTACCGGGACTAGCGGGAGCAATGAGCAGTTCTTC.

The chain joins TRBV4-2 to TRBJ1-1; D perhaps matches TRBD1 (5 bases). The CDR3 has 14 residues. Trimming removed 1 base at V and 0 bases at J, with 6 bases between. From germline, CDR1 is LGHNA and CDR2 YNFKEQ. In DNA, the CDR3 is TGTGCCAGCAGCCAAGGACAGCTGAACACTGAAGCTTTCTTT. Its protein product is CASSQGQLNTEAFF.

This clone was detected only a few times. The chain uses TRBV28 and TRBJ2-3; 14 bases align to TRBD2. CDR1 is MDHEN and CDR2 is SYDVKM in the germline V gene. CDR3 size: 17 residues. With V trimmed by 3 bases and J by 3 bases, 5 bases remained unmatched. The CDR3 is CASSFTWTSGGTDTQYF. The CDR3 coding sequence is TGTGCCAGCAGTTTCACCTGGACTAGCGGGGGGACAGATACGCAGTATTTT.

This clone was counted between two and nine times. This sequence joins TRBV7-6 and TRBJ2-5; TRBD2 matches at 14 bases. The trim removed 1 base at V and 1 base at J, leaving 8 bases unmatched. Germline CDR1 and CDR2: SGHVS and FNYEAQ. The CDR3 length is 19 residues. The CDR3: CASSLGPGLAGALQETQYF. The CDR3 DNA sequence: TGTGCCAGCAGCTTAGGGCCGGGACTAGCGGGAGCCCTCCAAGAGACCCAGTACTTC.

The chain employs TRBV3-1 (or the pseudogene TRBV3-2) and TRBJ1-6; no definite D call. Germline CDR1 LGHDT, CDR2 YNNKEL (reference sequence). Trimming stripped 4 bases from V and 9 bases from J, with 13 bases between. The CDR3 sequence is 14 residues long. CDR3 sequence (DNA): TGTGCCAGCAGCCCGAGTCTACCTGGTTCACCCCTCCACTTT. Translating gives CASSPSLPGSPLHF.

The rearrangement joins TRBV10-3 to TRBJ2-3; a weak D match, TRBD1 (6 bases). The V end lost 10 bases, the J end lost 5 bases, and 13 bases lay between the germline ends. Germline V CDR1 and CDR2: ENHRY, SYGVKD. The CDR3 is 12 amino acids. CDR3 nucleotides: TGTGCCACCGTAAAACAGGGAGATACGCAGTATTTT. Translated, it gives CATVKQGDTQYF.

CDR3 DNA: TGTGCCATCAGTGAGGGGCCAGATACGCAGTATTTT. As protein: CAISEGPDTQYF. V is TRBV10-3 and J is TRBJ2-3; D unclear. The germline CDR1 and CDR2 sequences are ENHRY and SYGVKD. V dropped 2 bases and J dropped 4 bases, with 4 bases sitting between them. The CDR3 sequence is 12 residues long.

The chain uses TRBV6-5 and TRBJ1-2, with 7 nucleotides matching TRBD1. Trimming at V came to 6 bases and at J to 2 bases, leaving 3 bases not matched to a gene. The germline V gene has CDR1 MNHEY and CDR2 SVGAGI. The CDR3 contains 13 residues. The CDR3: CASRTGTNYGYTF. The DNA of the CDR3 is TGTGCCAGCAGGACAGGGACGAACTATGGCTACACCTTC.

This clone was detected only once. This chain links TRBV10-3 with TRBJ2-6, with 8 bases fitting TRBD1. From germline, CDR1 is ENHRY and CDR2 SYGVKD. This CDR3 is built from 15 residues. V trimming: 10 bases; J trimming: 2 bases; junction bases outside the gene matches: 7. This chain's CDR3 is CATSDRDAGANVLTF. Written as DNA, the CDR3 is TGTGCCACTTCGGACAGGGATGCTGGGGCCAACGTCCTGACTTTC.

The rearrangement joins TRBV15 to TRBJ2-7; D is perhaps TRBD1 (6 bases). The CDR3 runs 13 residues. V was trimmed by 1 base and J by 6 bases, leaving 10 bases between them. Germline V CDR1 and CDR2: LNHNV, YYDKDF (reference sequence). In nucleotides, the CDR3 is TGTGCCACCAGCAGAGTCCAGGGGCGCGAGCAGTACTTC. Translated: CATSRVQGREQYF.

This clone was seen a few times. Other DNA sequences in the sample encode the same CDR3. The V call is TRBV2, the J call TRBJ2-1; D is unresolved. Germline lookup yields CDR1 SNHLY and CDR2 FYNNEI. This CDR3 contains 11 residues. V was clipped by 4 bases and J by 6 bases, with 4 bases between them. CDR3 nucleotide sequence: TGTGCCAGCAGTGCCTTCAATGAGCAGTTCTTC. Its translation is CASSAFNEQFF. The full variable domain, rest sourced from reference TRBV2 and TRBJ2-1, is EPEVTQTPSHQVTQMGQEVILRCVPISNHLYFYWYRQILGQKVEFLVSFYNNEISEKSEIFDDQFSVERPDGSNFTLKIRSTKLEDSAMYFCASSAFNEQFFGPGTRLTVL.

The rearrangement links TRBV15 to TRBJ1-4; TRBD1 is a possible D gene (5 bases). The CDR3 is 16 amino acids. Looked up from germline, CDR1 is LNHNV and CDR2 is YYDKDF (reference sequence). Trimming cost V 0 bases and J 8 bases, with 16 bases left between them. In DNA, the CDR3 is TGTGCCACCAGCAGAGATCGGGGGGGGACGGGCGAAAAACTGTTTTTT. Protein sequence: CATSRDRGGTGEKLFF. The entire variable domain, with the rest obtained from reference TRBV15 and TRBJ1-4, is as follows: DAMVIQNPRYQVTQFGKPVTLSCSQTLNHNVMYWYQQKSSQAPKLLFHYYDKDFNNEADTPDNFQSRRPNTSFCFLDIRSPGLGDTAMYLCATSRDRGGTGEKLFFGSGTQLSVL.

J is TRBJ1-1 and V is TRBV19; unclear D gene. The CDR3 runs to 15 residues. V was shortened by 7 bases and J by 1 base, with 16 bases between the two germline ends. Germline lookup yields CDR1 LNHDA and CDR2 SQIVND (reference sequence). The CDR3 loop reads CASTLQGGRNTEAFF. The CDR3 DNA is TGTGCCAGTACCCTTCAAGGAGGCCGGAACACTGAAGCTTTCTTT.

This CDR3 is CASSFDRVLMNTEAFF. The CDR3 nucleotides read TGCGCCAGCAGCTTCGACCGGGTGCTCATGAACACTGAAGCTTTCTTT. The chain is built from TRBV5-1 and TRBJ1-1, with D uncertain. The germline gives CDR1 SGHRS, CDR2 YFSETQ. The CDR3 runs 16 residues. V lost 2 bases and J lost 0, with 14 bases in between.

The chain uses TRBV19 and TRBJ1-6, with 10 bases matching TRBD1. This CDR3 has 13 amino acids. Germline V gene sequence: CDR1 LNHDA, CDR2 SQIVND (reference sequence). With 11 bases clipped from V and 9 bases from J, the junction kept 7 bases outside the gene matches. The chain's CDR3 is CASLRDRGSPLHF. DNA of the CDR3: TGTGCCTCTCTCCGGGACAGGGGTTCACCCCTCCACTTT.

The chain has TRBV9 and TRBJ2-5; 7 nucleotides match TRBD1. J gave up 4 bases and V 4 bases, and 13 bases lay outside the gene matches. This CDR3 region has 16 residues. Per germline, CDR1 SGDLS and CDR2 YYNGEE. CDR3 DNA: TGTGCCAGCAGCACCACAGGGGCCGGAGTTGGAGAGACCCAGTACTTC. Amino acids: CASSTTGAGVGETQYF.